Listed below are T cell receptor beta chains from one sample, sequenced in a study of T cell repertoires in cytomegalovirus infection. TCRdb recomputed calls from the reads with MiXCR, one row per CDR3 protein. This table has 350,000 to 500,000 distinct CDR3 sequences, roughly a third appearing once. The sample was PBMCs. The receptors come from a human donor in good health (CMV status not recorded). Some clones in this sample may be carry-over from other donors' samples. The CDR3 runs from the conserved cysteine through the conserved F or W. A D gene is named only where the DNA matches it firmly. Some rows mark clone size as missing; the rest say once, few, many or name a class of expanded clone.

d_gene: NA
v_gene: TRBV7-2
abundance: many
j_gene: TRBJ2-3
CDR3nt: TGTGCCAGCAGCCCCGGACGAAACACAGATACGCAGTATTTT
CDR3aa: CASSPGRNTDTQYF

d_gene: NA
v_gene: TRBV19
abundance: NA
j_gene: TRBJ2-1
CDR3nt: TGTGCCAGTAGTATAGGGCGTATACGAAACGGTGAGCAGTTCTTC
CDR3aa: CASSIGRIRNGEQFF

d_gene: NA
v_gene: TRBV29-1
abundance: NA
j_gene: TRBJ2-4
CDR3nt: TGCAGCGCCCGAAGGGGGGGTGAAAACATTCAGTACTTC
CDR3aa: CSARRGGENIQYF

d_gene: NA
v_gene: TRBV12-3/TRBV12-4
abundance: NA
j_gene: TRBJ1-2
CDR3nt: TGTGCCAGCAGTTTATGGACAGCCTATGGCTACACCTTC
CDR3aa: CASSLWTAYGYTF

d_gene: NA
v_gene: TRBV14
abundance: NA
j_gene: TRBJ1-6
CDR3nt: TGTGCCAGCAGCCGACGGGGGGACAATTCACCCCTCCACTTT
CDR3aa: CASSRRGDNSPLHF

d_gene: NA
v_gene: TRBV7-2
abundance: medium-sized
j_gene: TRBJ1-4
CDR3nt: TGTGCCAGCAGGGAAGGGGAAAAACTGTTTTTT
CDR3aa: CASREGEKLFF

d_gene: NA
v_gene: TRBV5-4
abundance: few
j_gene: TRBJ2-3
CDR3nt: TGTGCCAGCAGCTTGGGTGTTACGCAGTATTTT
CDR3aa: CASSLGVTQYF

d_gene: NA
v_gene: TRBV6-5
abundance: NA
j_gene: TRBJ1-2
CDR3nt: TGTGCCAGCAGTTACGTGGGGGGCAGTTCGAAAGGCTACACCTTC
CDR3aa: CASSYVGGSSKGYTF

d_gene: NA
v_gene: TRBV2
abundance: NA
j_gene: TRBJ2-3
CDR3nt: TGTGCCAGCACTGCATGGGGAGGCACAGATACGCAGTATTTT
CDR3aa: CASTAWGGTDTQYF

d_gene: NA
v_gene: TRBV29-1
abundance: NA
j_gene: TRBJ1-1
CDR3nt: TGCAGCGTTGAAGATCCCCGGGCTTTCTTT
CDR3aa: CSVEDPRAFF

d_gene: NA
v_gene: TRBV23-1
abundance: NA
j_gene: TRBJ2-6
CDR3nt: TGCGCCAGCAGTCAATCGGGATGGGGGTCCGATTATAACTCTGGGGCCAACGTCCTGACTTTC
CDR3aa: CASSQSGWGSDYNSGANVLTF

d_gene: TRBD1
v_gene: TRBV19
abundance: NA
j_gene: TRBJ1-5
CDR3nt: TGTGCCAGTAGCACCGACAGGGCTAGCAATCAGCCCCAGCATTTT
CDR3aa: CASSTDRASNQPQHF

d_gene: NA
v_gene: TRBV7-8
abundance: many
j_gene: TRBJ2-2
CDR3nt: TGTGCCAGCAGCACGCACACCGGGGAGCTGTTTTTT
CDR3aa: CASSTHTGELFF

d_gene: NA
v_gene: TRBV7-2
abundance: many
j_gene: TRBJ1-6
CDR3nt: TGTGCCAGCAGCTCCTCATTCGGGGGTAATTCACCCCTCCACTTT
CDR3aa: CASSSSFGGNSPLHF

d_gene: NA
v_gene: TRBV28
abundance: NA
j_gene: TRBJ1-1
CDR3nt: TGTGCCAGCTCCCGCGCAGGGTTTGGGACTGAAGCTTTCTTT
CDR3aa: CASSRAGFGTEAFF

d_gene: TRBD1
v_gene: TRBV27
abundance: few
j_gene: TRBJ2-1
CDR3nt: TGTGCCAGCACCAAGGGGGACAGGGTGGGTTATGAGCAGTTCTTC
CDR3aa: CASTKGDRVGYEQFF

d_gene: NA
v_gene: TRBV7-2
abundance: NA
j_gene: TRBJ2-5
CDR3nt: TGTGCCAGCCGCCCTACCCCGTTTGAGACCCAGTACTTC
CDR3aa: CASRPTPFETQYF

d_gene: NA
v_gene: TRBV4-3
abundance: NA
j_gene: TRBJ2-5
CDR3nt: TGCGCCAGCAGCCAAGATGGGACCCAGTACTTC
CDR3aa: CASSQDGTQYF

d_gene: NA
v_gene: TRBV28
abundance: NA
j_gene: TRBJ2-2
CDR3nt: TGTGCCAGCAGTTCTTTAGGGGGAACGGGGAACACCGGGGAGCTGTTTTTT
CDR3aa: CASSSLGGTGNTGELFF

d_gene: NA
v_gene: TRBV6-5
abundance: NA
j_gene: TRBJ1-4
CDR3nt: TGTGCCAGCATGCCCGGGTTTGCAACTAATGAAAAAATGTTTTTT
CDR3aa: CASMPGFATNEKMFF

d_gene: NA
v_gene: TRBV10-3
abundance: NA
j_gene: TRBJ2-5
CDR3nt: TGTGCCATTAGCGAAGTGGTGGGGCAGGAGACCCAGTACTTC
CDR3aa: CAISEVVGQETQYF

d_gene: NA
v_gene: TRBV2
abundance: many
j_gene: TRBJ1-3
CDR3nt: TGTGCCAGCCTCGCTGGAAACACCATATATTTT
CDR3aa: CASLAGNTIYF

d_gene: TRBD2
v_gene: TRBV6-1
abundance: NA
j_gene: TRBJ2-3
CDR3nt: TGTGCCAGCAGTGATTGGGGGGGGGGTAGCACAGATACGCAGTATTTT
CDR3aa: CASSDWGGGSTDTQYF

d_gene: NA
v_gene: TRBV12-3/TRBV12-4
abundance: many
j_gene: TRBJ1-2
CDR3nt: TGTGCCAGCAGCAGCTACAGAGGACGGGACTATGGCTACACCTTC
CDR3aa: CASSSYRGRDYGYTF

d_gene: TRBD2
v_gene: TRBV5-1
abundance: NA
j_gene: TRBJ2-3
CDR3nt: TGCGCCAGCAGCTTGGATAGCGGGGGGCAGGATACGCAGTATTTT
CDR3aa: CASSLDSGGQDTQYF

d_gene: NA
v_gene: TRBV20-1
abundance: few
j_gene: TRBJ1-1
CDR3nt: TGCAGTGTCTCCACGGGGGACCTGAACACTGAAGCTTTCTTT
CDR3aa: CSVSTGDLNTEAFF

d_gene: TRBD1
v_gene: TRBV10-3
abundance: few
j_gene: TRBJ2-7
CDR3nt: TGTGCCATCGCAGGGGGCAACCCCTACGAGCAGTACTTC
CDR3aa: CAIAGGNPYEQYF

d_gene: NA
v_gene: TRBV28
abundance: NA
j_gene: TRBJ1-5
CDR3nt: TGTGCCAGCAGTACAGGACAGTCCCATCAGCCCCAGCATTTT
CDR3aa: CASSTGQSHQPQHF

d_gene: NA
v_gene: TRBV7-2
abundance: many
j_gene: TRBJ1-2
CDR3nt: TGTGCCAGCAGCCCCCAGGGATACTATGGCTACACCTTC
CDR3aa: CASSPQGYYGYTF

d_gene: NA
v_gene: TRBV7-3
abundance: many
j_gene: TRBJ2-2
CDR3nt: TGTGCCAGCAGCACCGGACAGGCACGGGGGACCGGGGAGCTGTTTTTT
CDR3aa: CASSTGQARGTGELFF

d_gene: TRBD2
v_gene: TRBV7-2
abundance: NA
j_gene: TRBJ2-1
CDR3nt: TGTGCCAGCAGCACAAATAGCGGGGGGCGGGGCAATGAGCAGTTCTTC
CDR3aa: CASSTNSGGRGNEQFF

d_gene: NA
v_gene: TRBV20-1
abundance: NA
j_gene: TRBJ2-7
CDR3nt: TGCAGTGCTTCAGACTCGGGGCGACTCTCCTACGAGCAGTACTTC
CDR3aa: CSASDSGRLSYEQYF

d_gene: NA
v_gene: TRBV4-1
abundance: few
j_gene: TRBJ2-4
CDR3nt: TGCGCCAGCAGCCAAGATCCCGGGGGCGGGGACATTCAGTACTTC
CDR3aa: CASSQDPGGGDIQYF

d_gene: NA
v_gene: TRBV29-1
abundance: NA
j_gene: TRBJ1-5
CDR3nt: TGCAGCGTTTCCCCGGGGAGGGGAAGCAATCAGCCCCAGCATTTT
CDR3aa: CSVSPGRGSNQPQHF

d_gene: NA
v_gene: TRBV14
abundance: few
j_gene: TRBJ2-7
CDR3nt: TGTGCCAGCAGCCAGTCAGGGGCCTACGAGCAGTACTTC
CDR3aa: CASSQSGAYEQYF

d_gene: NA
v_gene: TRBV6-1
abundance: few
j_gene: TRBJ1-4
CDR3nt: TGTGCCAGCAGTACCAACACCCCAACTAATGAAAAACTGTTTTTT
CDR3aa: CASSTNTPTNEKLFF

d_gene: NA
v_gene: TRBV5-4
abundance: few
j_gene: TRBJ2-5
CDR3nt: TGTGCCAGCAGCTTCCTGGGAGCAGAGACCCAGTACTTC
CDR3aa: CASSFLGAETQYF

d_gene: TRBD2
v_gene: TRBV7-2
abundance: many
j_gene: TRBJ2-4
CDR3nt: TGTGCCAGCAGCTCCCCCCTCGACCCGGGGGGGCTGAACATTCAGTACTTC
CDR3aa: CASSSPLDPGGLNIQYF

d_gene: TRBD2
v_gene: TRBV6-5
abundance: few
j_gene: TRBJ2-3
CDR3nt: TGTGCCAGCAGTTACTCCAGCGGGGGGGCAGGAGATACGCAGTATTTT
CDR3aa: CASSYSSGGAGDTQYF

d_gene: NA
v_gene: TRBV7-6
abundance: few
j_gene: TRBJ1-2
CDR3nt: TGTGCCAGCAGCTCTAGTGGGTTCGGCTATGGCTACACCTTC
CDR3aa: CASSSSGFGYGYTF

d_gene: NA
v_gene: TRBV6-2/TRBV6-3
abundance: few
j_gene: TRBJ2-7
CDR3nt: TGTGCCAGCAGAGCGGCGAGCTCCTACGAGCAGTACTTC
CDR3aa: CASRAASSYEQYF

d_gene: TRBD1
v_gene: TRBV7-6
abundance: few
j_gene: TRBJ2-1
CDR3nt: TGTGCCAGCAGCTTTCGACAGGGAAGCTACAATGAGCAGTTCTTC
CDR3aa: CASSFRQGSYNEQFF